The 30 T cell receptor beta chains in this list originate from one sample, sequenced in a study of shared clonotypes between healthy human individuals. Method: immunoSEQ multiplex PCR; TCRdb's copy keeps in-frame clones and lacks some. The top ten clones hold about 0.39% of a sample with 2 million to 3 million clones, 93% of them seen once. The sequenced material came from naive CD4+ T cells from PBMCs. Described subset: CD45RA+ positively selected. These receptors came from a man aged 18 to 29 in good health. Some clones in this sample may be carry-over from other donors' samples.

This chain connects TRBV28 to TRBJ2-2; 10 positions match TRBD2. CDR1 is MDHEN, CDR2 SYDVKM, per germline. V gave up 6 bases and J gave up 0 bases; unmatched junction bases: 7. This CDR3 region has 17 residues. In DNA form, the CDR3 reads TGTGCCAGCAGCCCACCCCTAGCGGGAGCGAACACCGGGGAGCTGTTTTTT. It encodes CASSPPLAGANTGELFF. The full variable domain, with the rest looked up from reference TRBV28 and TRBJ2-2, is DVKVTQSSRYLVKRTGEKVFLECVQDMDHENMFWYRQDPGLGLRLIYFSYDVKMKEKGDIPEGYSVSREKKERFSLILESASTNQTSMYLCASSPPLAGANTGELFFGEGSRLTVL.

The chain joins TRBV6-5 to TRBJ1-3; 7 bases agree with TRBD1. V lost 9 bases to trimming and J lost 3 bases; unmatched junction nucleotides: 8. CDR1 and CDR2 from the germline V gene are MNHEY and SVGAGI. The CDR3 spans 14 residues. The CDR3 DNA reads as TGTGCCAGTCGACAGGGTGGCGGTGGAAACACCATATATTTT. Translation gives CASRQGGGGNTIYF.

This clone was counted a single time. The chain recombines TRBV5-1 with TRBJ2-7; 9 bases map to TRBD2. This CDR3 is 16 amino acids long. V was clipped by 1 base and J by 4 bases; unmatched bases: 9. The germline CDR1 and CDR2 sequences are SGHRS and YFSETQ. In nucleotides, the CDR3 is TGCGCCAGCAGCTTGAGTCCTAGCGGGAACGGTTACGAGCAGTACTTC. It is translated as CASSLSPSGNGYEQYF.

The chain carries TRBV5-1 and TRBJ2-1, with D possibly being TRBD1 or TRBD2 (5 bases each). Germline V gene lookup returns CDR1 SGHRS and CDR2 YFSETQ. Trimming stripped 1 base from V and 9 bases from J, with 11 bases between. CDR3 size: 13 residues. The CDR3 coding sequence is TGCGCCAGCAGCTTGCGGGACGAACTTGAGCAGTTCTTC. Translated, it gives CASSLRDELEQFF.

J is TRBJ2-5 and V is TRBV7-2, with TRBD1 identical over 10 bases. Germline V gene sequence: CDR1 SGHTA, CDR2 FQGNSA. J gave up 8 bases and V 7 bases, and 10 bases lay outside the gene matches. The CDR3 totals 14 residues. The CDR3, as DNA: TGTGCCAGCACCCTGGACAGGGGGAAAGGTACCCAGTACTTC. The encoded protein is CASTLDRGKGTQYF.

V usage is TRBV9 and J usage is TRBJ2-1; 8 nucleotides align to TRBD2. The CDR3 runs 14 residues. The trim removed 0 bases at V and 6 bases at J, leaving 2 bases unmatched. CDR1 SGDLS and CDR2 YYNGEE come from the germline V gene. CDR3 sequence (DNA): TGTGCCAGCAGCGTAGCTACTAGCGGCAATGAGCAGTTCTTC. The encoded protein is CASSVATSGNEQFF.

In DNA, the CDR3 is TGTGCCAGCAGAGGGGGACAGGCGAATGAAAAACTGTTTTTT. Its protein is CASRGGQANEKLFF. This chain joins TRBV7-2 and TRBJ1-4; 8 bases are shared with TRBD1. The germline CDR1 and CDR2 sequences are SGHTA and FQGNSA. There are 14 residues in the CDR3. J was trimmed by 5 bases and V by 6 bases; bases with no gene match: 5. The full variable domain, completed using reference TRBV7-2 and TRBJ1-4, is GAGVSQSPSNKVTEKGKDVELRCDPISGHTALYWYRQSLGQGLEFLIYFQGNSAPDKSGLPSDRFSAERTGGSVSTLTIQRTQQEDSAVYLCASRGGQANEKLFFGSGTQLSVL.

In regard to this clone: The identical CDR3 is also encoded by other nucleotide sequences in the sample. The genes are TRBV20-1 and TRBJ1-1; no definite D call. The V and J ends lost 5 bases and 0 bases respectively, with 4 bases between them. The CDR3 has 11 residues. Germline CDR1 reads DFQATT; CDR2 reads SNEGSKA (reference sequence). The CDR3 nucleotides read TGCAGTGCTCCCATGAACACTGAAGCTTTCTTT. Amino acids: CSAPMNTEAFF.

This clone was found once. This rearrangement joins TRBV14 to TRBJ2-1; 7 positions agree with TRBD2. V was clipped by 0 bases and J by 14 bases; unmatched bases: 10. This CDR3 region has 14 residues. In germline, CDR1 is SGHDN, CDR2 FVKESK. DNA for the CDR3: TGTGCCAGCAGCCAAGAGATTCGGGGGGAGCCGGAGTTCTTC. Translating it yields CASSQEIRGEPEFF.

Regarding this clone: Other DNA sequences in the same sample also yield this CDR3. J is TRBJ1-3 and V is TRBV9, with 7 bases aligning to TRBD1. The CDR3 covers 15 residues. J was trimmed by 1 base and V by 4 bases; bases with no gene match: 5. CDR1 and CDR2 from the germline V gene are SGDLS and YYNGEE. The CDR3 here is CASSPRQGSGNTIYF. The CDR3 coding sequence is TGTGCCAGCAGCCCTAGACAGGGATCTGGAAACACCATATATTTT.

The CDR3 is CASSFAGGEQFF. The CDR3, as DNA: TGTGCCAGTAGTTTTGCGGGGGGTGAGCAGTTCTTC. The chain employs TRBV19 and TRBJ2-1, with 8 bases matching TRBD2. Germline V gene lookup returns CDR1 LNHDA and CDR2 SQIVND (reference sequence). With 5 bases clipped from V and 9 bases from J, the junction kept 3 bases outside the gene matches. The CDR3 extends over 12 amino acids.

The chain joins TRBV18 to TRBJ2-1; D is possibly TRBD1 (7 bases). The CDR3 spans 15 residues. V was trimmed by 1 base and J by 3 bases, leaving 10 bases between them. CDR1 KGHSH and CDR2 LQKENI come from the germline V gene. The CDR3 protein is CASSPQQGGYNEQFF. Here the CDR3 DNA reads TGTGCCAGCTCACCACAGCAGGGGGGCTACAATGAGCAGTTCTTC.

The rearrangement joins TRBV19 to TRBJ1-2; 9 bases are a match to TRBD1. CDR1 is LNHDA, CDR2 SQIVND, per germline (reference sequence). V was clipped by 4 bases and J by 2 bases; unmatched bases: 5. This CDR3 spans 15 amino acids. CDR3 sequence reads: CASSRPGQGNYGYTF. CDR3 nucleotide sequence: TGTGCCAGTAGTAGACCTGGACAGGGGAACTATGGCTACACCTTC.

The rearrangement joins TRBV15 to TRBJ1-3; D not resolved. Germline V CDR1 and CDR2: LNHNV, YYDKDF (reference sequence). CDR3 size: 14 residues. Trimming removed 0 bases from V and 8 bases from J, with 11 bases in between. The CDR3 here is CATSRDWARDTIYF. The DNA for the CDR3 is TGTGCCACCAGCAGAGATTGGGCTAGGGACACCATATATTTT.

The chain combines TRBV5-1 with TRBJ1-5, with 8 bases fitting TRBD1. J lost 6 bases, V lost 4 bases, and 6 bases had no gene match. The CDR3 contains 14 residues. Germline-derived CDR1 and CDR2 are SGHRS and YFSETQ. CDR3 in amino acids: CASSPRTGSQPQHF. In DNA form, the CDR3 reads TGCGCCAGCAGCCCTAGGACAGGGAGTCAGCCCCAGCATTTT.

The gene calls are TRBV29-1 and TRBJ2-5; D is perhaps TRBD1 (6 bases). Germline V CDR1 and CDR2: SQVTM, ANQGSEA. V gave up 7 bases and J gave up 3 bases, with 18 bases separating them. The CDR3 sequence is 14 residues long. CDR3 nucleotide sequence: TGCAGCGCTTACGGTATGGACAGAAAAGAGACCCAGTACTTC. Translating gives CSAYGMDRKETQYF.

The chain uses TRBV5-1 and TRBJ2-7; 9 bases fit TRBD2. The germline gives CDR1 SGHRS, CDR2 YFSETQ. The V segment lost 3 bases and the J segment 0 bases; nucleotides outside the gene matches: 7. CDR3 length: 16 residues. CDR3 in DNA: TGCGCCAGCAGCTCACCCGGACTAGCGTCCTCCTACGAGCAGTACTTC. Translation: CASSSPGLASSYEQYF.

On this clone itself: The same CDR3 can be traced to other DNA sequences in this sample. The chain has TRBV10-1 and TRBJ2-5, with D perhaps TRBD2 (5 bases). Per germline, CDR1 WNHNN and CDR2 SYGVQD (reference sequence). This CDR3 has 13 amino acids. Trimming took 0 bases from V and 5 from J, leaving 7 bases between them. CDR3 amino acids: CASSESGGETQYF. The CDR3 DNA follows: TGCGCCAGCAGTGAGTCTGGCGGGGAGACCCAGTACTTC.

The CDR3 region has the DNA TGTGCCAGCAGTGCCCCCGGCCAGGGGCAAGAAAAACTGTTTTTT. Its translation: CASSAPGQGQEKLFF. The chain carries TRBV28 and TRBJ1-4, with D possibly being TRBD1 (6 bases). The CDR3 length is 15 residues. Trimming pared 5 bases from V and 8 bases from J, leaving 18 bases between. Per germline, CDR1 MDHEN and CDR2 SYDVKM. The variable domain in full, completed from reference TRBV28 and TRBJ1-4, reads DVKVTQSSRYLVKRTGEKVFLECVQDMDHENMFWYRQDPGLGLRLIYFSYDVKMKEKGDIPEGYSVSREKKERFSLILESASTNQTSMYLCASSAPGQGQEKLFFGSGTQLSVL.

CDR3 nucleotides: TGTGCCAGCAGCTTAGAAACCATCGCCTACGAGCAGTACTTC. Protein: CASSLETIAYEQYF. This chain connects TRBV13 to TRBJ2-7; D call uncertain. CDR3 length equals 14 residues. V was cut by 1 base and J by 2 bases, with 9 bases left in between. Germline values: CDR1 PRHDT, CDR2 FYEKMQ (reference sequence).

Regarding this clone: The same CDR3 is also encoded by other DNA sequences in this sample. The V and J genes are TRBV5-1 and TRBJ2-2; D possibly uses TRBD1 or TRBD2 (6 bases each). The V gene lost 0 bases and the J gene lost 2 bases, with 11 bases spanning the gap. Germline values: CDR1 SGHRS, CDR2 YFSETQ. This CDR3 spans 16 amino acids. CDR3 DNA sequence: TGCGCCAGCAGCTTGGCCGGAGGGGGAAACACCGGGGAGCTGTTTTTT. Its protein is CASSLAGGGNTGELFF.

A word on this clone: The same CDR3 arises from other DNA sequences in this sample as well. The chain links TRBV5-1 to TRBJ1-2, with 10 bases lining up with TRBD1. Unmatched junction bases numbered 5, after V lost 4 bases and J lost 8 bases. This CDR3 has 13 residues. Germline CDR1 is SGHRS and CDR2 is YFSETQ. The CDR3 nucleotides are TGCGCCAGCAGCCTTGGACAGGGGGACGGCTACACCTTC. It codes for CASSLGQGDGYTF.

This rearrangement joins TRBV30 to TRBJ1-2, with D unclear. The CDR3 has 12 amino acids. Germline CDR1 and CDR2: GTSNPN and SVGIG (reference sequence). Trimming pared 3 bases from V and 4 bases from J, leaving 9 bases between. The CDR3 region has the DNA TGTGCCTGGAGCCGACTGATCTATGGCTACACCTTC. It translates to CAWSRLIYGYTF. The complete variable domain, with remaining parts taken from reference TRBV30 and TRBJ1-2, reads SQTIHQWPATLVQPVGSPLSLECTVEGTSNPNLYWYRQAAGRGLQLLFYSVGIGQISSEVPQNLSASRPQDRQFILSSKKLLLSDSGFYLCAWSRLIYGYTFGSGTRLTVV.

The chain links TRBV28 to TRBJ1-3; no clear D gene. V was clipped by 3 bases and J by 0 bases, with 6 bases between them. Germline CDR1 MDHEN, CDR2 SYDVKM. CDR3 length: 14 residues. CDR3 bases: TGTGCCAGCAGTTTTGAGTACTCTGGAAACACCATATATTTT. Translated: CASSFEYSGNTIYF.

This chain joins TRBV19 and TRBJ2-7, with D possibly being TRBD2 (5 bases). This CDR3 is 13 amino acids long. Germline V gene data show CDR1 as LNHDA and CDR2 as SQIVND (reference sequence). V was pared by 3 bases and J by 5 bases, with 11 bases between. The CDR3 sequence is CASSIRLANEQYF. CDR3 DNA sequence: TGTGCCAGTAGTATTCGATTAGCGAACGAGCAGTACTTC.

CDR3: CAIGGGTRDTGELFF. As DNA, the CDR3 is TGTGCCATCGGGGGAGGGACACGGGACACCGGGGAGCTGTTTTTT. The chain is built from TRBV19 and TRBJ2-2; D is possibly TRBD2 (7 bases). Trimming stripped 10 bases from V and 3 bases from J, with 18 bases between. Germline V CDR1 and CDR2: LNHDA, SQIVND (reference sequence). CDR3 length: 15 amino acids. Based on the CDR3 plus reference TRBV19 and TRBJ2-2, the full variable domain is DGGITQSPKYLFRKEGQNVTLSCEQNLNHDAMYWYRQDPGQGLRLIYYSQIVNDFQKGDIAEGYSVSREKKESFPLTVTSAQKNPTAFYLCAIGGGTRDTGELFFGEGSRLTVL.

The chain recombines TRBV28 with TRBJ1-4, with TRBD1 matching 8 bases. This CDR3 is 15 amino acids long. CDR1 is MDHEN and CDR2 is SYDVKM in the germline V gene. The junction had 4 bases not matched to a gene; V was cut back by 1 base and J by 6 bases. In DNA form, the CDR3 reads TGTGCCAGCAGTTTATCAGGGGGCGTCTATGAAAAACTGTTTTTT. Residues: CASSLSGGVYEKLFF.

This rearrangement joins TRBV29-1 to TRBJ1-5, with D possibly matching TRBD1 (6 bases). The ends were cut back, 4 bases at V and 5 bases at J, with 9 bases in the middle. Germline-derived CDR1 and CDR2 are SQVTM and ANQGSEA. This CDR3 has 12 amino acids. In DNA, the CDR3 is TGCAGCGTTGGGGAGGGGGATCAGCCCCAGCATTTT. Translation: CSVGEGDQPQHF.

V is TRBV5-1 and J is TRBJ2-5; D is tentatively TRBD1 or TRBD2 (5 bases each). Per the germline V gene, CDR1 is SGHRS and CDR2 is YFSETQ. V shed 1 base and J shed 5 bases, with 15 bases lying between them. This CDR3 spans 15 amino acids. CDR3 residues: CASSLLTGPVETQYF. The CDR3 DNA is TGCGCCAGCAGCTTGTTAACGGGGCCCGTGGAGACCCAGTACTTC.

CDR3: CASSPGTAPNEKLFF. The CDR3 DNA is TGCGCCAGCAGCCCAGGGACAGCACCAAATGAAAAACTGTTTTTT. This chain joins TRBV5-1 and TRBJ1-4; TRBD1 matches 7 bases. This CDR3 is built from 15 residues. Germline V gene lookup returns CDR1 SGHRS and CDR2 YFSETQ. After removal of 4 bases from V and 5 bases from J, the junction contained 8 bases not matched to a gene.